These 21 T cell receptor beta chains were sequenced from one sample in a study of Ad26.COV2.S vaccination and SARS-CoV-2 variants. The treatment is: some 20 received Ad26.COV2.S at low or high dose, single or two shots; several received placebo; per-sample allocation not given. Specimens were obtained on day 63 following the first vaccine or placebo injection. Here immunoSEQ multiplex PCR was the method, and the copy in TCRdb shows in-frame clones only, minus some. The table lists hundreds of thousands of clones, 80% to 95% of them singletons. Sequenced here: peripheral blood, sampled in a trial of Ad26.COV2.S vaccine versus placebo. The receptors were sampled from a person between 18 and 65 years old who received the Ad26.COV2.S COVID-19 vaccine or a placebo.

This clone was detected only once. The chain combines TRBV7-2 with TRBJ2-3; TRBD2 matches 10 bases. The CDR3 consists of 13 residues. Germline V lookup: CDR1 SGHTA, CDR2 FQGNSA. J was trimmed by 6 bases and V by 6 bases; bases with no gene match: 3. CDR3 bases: TGTGCCAGCAGGCTAGCGGGAGAGGATACGCAGTATTTT. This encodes CASRLAGEDTQYF.

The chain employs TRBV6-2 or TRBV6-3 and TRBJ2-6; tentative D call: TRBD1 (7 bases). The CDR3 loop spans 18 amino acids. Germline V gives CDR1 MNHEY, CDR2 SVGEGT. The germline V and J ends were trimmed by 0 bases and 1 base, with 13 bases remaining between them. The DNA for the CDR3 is TGTGCCAGCAGTTACTCGTTCCAGGGGGGTTCTGGGGCCAACGTCCTGACTTTC. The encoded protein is CASSYSFQGGSGANVLTF.

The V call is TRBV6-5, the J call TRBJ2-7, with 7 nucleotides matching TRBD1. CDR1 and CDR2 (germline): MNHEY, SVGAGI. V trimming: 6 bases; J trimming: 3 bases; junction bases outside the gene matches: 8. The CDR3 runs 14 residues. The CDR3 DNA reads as TGTGCCAGCAGCTTACTGACAGGGCTCTACGAGCAGTACTTC. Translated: CASSLLTGLYEQYF.

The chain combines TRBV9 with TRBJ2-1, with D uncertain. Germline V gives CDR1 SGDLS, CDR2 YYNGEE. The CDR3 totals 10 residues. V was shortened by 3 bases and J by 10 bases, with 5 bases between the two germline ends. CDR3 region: CASSGEEQFF. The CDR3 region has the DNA TGTGCCAGCAGCGGAGAGGAGCAGTTCTTC.

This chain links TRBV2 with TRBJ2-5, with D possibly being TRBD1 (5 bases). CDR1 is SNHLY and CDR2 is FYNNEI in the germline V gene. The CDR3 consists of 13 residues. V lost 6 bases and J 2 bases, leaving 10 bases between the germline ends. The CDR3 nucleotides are TGTGCCAGCAGGAAGGACATACAAGAGACCCAGTACTTC. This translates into CASRKDIQETQYF.

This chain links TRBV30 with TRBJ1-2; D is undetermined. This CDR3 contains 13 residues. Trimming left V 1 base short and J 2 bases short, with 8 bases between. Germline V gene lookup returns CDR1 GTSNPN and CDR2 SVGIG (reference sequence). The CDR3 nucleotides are TGTGCCTGGAGTGCGGGCGGCAACTATGGCTACACCTTC. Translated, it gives CAWSAGGNYGYTF.

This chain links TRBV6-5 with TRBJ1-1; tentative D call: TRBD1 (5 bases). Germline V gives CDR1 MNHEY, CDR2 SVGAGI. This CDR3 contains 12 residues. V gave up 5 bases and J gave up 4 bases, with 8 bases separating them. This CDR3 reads CASSNQGTEAFF. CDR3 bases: TGTGCCAGCAGTAATCAGGGCACTGAAGCTTTCTTT.

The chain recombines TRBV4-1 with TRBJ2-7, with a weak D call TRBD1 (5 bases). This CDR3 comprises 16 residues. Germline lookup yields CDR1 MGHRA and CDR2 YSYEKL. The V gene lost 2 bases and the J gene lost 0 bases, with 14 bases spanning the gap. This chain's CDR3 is CASSQRGGDSSYEQYF. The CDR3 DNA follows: TGCGCCAGCAGCCAAAGGGGCGGCGATAGCTCCTACGAGCAGTACTTC.

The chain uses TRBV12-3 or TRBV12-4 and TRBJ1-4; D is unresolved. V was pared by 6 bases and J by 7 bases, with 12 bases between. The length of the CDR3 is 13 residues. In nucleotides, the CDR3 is TGTGCCAGCAGGGATTGGGTTGGTGAAAAACTGTTTTTT. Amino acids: CASRDWVGEKLFF.

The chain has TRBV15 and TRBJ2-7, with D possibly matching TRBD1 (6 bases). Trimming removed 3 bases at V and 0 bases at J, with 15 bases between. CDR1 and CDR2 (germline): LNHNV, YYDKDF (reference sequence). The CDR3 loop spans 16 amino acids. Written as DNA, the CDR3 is TGTGCCACCAGCAGCCTCAGGGGTCCTAACTCCTACGAGCAGTACTTC. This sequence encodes CATSSLRGPNSYEQYF.

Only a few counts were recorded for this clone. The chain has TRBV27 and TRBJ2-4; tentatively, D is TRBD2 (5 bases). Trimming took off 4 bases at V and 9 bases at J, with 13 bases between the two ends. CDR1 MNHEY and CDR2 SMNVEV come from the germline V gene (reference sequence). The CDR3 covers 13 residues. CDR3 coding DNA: TGTGCCAGCAGTTCCGATACTAGGAGCATTCAGTACTTC. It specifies CASSSDTRSIQYF.

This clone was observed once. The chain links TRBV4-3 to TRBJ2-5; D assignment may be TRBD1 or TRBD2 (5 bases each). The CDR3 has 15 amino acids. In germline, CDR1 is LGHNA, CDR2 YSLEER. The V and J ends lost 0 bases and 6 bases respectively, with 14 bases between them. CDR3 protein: CASSQDLGELQTQYF. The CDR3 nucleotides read TGCGCCAGCAGCCAAGATTTAGGGGAGTTGCAGACCCAGTACTTC.

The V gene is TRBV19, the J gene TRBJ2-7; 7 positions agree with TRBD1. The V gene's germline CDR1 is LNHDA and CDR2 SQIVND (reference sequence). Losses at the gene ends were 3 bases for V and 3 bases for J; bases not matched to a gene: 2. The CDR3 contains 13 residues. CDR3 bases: TGTGCCAGTAGTATTAGACAGGGCTACGAGCAGTACTTC. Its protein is CASSIRQGYEQYF.

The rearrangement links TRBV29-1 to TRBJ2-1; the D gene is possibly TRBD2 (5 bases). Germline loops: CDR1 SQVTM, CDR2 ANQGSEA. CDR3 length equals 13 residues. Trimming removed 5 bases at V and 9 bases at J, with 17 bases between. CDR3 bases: TGCAGCGTTCGTGGCGGGTACCCTAGTGAGCAGTTCTTC. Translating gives CSVRGGYPSEQFF.

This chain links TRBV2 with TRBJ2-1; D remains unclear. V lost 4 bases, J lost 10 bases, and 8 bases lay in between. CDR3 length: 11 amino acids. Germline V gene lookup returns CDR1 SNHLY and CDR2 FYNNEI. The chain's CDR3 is CASSVRAEQFF. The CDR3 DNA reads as TGTGCCAGCAGTGTCCGGGCGGAGCAGTTCTTC.

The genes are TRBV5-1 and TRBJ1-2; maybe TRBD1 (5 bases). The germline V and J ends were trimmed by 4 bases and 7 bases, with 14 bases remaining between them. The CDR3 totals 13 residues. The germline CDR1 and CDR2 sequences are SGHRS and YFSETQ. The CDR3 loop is CASSPQVRAGYTF. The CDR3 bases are TGCGCCAGCAGCCCACAGGTTCGGGCTGGCTACACCTTC.

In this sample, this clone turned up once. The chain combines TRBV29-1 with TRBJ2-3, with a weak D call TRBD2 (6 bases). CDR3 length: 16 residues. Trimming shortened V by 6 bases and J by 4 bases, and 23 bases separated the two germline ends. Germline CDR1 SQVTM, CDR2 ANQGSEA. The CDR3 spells CSVGGEALLGSDTQYF. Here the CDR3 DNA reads TGCAGCGTCGGTGGGGAGGCGCTTCTCGGGTCAGATACGCAGTATTTT.

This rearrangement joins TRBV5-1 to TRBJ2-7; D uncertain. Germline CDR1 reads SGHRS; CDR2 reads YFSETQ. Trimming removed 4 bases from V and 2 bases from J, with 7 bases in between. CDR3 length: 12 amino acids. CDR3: CASSIIPYEQYF. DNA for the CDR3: TGCGCCAGCAGCATCATCCCCTACGAGCAGTACTTC.

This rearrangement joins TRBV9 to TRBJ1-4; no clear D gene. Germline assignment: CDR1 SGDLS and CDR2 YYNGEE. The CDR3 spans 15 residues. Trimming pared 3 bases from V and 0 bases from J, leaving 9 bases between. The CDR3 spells CASSGDTATNEKLFF. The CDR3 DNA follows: TGTGCCAGCAGCGGCGACACCGCAACTAATGAAAAACTGTTTTTT.

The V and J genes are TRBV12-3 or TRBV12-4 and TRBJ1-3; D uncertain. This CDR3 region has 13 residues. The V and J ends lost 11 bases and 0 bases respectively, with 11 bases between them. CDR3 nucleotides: TGTGCCGCGCAGCCTAGCTCTGGAAACACCATATATTTT. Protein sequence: CAAQPSSGNTIYF.

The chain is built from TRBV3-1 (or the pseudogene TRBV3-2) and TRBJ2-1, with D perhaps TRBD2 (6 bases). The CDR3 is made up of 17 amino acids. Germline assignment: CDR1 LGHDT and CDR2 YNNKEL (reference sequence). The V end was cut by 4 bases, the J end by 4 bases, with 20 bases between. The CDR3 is CASSPRVAETLYNEQFF. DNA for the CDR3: TGTGCCAGCAGCCCTCGGGTAGCGGAAACACTTTACAATGAGCAGTTCTTC.